Presented here are 5 T cell receptor beta chains from one specimen sequenced in a study of shared clonotypes between healthy human individuals. The method was immunoSEQ multiplex PCR; TCRdb's version includes in-frame clones alone and lacks a portion of them. The data show 2 million to 2.5 million clones, 85% to 95% seen once. The sequenced sample consisted of naive CD4+ T cells from PBMCs. Subset defined: CD45RA+ positively selected. These receptors all come from a man in his late teens or twenties in good health. Some clones in this sample may be carry-over from other donors' samples.

V and J are TRBV4-3 and TRBJ2-5; 9 bases agree with TRBD2. J gave up 6 bases and V 0 bases, and 14 bases lay outside the gene matches. Per germline, CDR1 LGHNA and CDR2 YSLEER. The CDR3 extends over 18 amino acids. Here the CDR3 DNA reads TGCGCCAGCAGCCAAGATTCGCTAGCGGGACGGGAGTGGCAGACCCAGTACTTC. Its translation is CASSQDSLAGREWQTQYF.

Points on this clone: Other DNA sequences in the same sample also yield this CDR3. The chain joins TRBV30 to TRBJ1-2; no firm D call. CDR3 length: 13 residues. Trimming removed 0 bases at V and 2 bases at J, with 7 bases between. From germline, CDR1 is GTSNPN and CDR2 SVGIG (reference sequence). The CDR3 DNA sequence: TGTGCCTGGAGTGTTGGCCAGAACTATGGCTACACCTTC. Translation gives CAWSVGQNYGYTF.

This chain joins TRBV12-5 and TRBJ2-1; 7 bases map to TRBD2. Trimming removed 0 bases from V and 6 bases from J; junction bases left unmatched: 20. The CDR3 extends over 20 amino acids. Germline CDR1 is LGHNT and CDR2 is FRNRAP. CDR3 coding DNA: TGTGCTAGTGGTTTGGTACCGGGTGTGTCTGGGAGGGCCCGGTTCAATGAGCAGTTCTTC. Translated: CASGLVPGVSGRARFNEQFF.

The CDR3 DNA sequence: TGTGCCAGCAGTTACGTCTCTAAAGGACGGGACACTGAAGCTTTCTTT. It specifies CASSYVSKGRDTEAFF. This chain joins TRBV6-5 and TRBJ1-1; D is unclear. CDR1 is MNHEY, CDR2 SVGAGI, per germline. Trimming stripped 2 bases from V and 3 bases from J, with 16 bases between. The CDR3 is 16 residues long.

The CDR3 is CATSRDAGGRSYEQYF. CDR3 DNA sequence: TGTGCCACCAGCAGAGATGCTGGGGGCAGGTCCTACGAGCAGTACTTC. The chain recombines TRBV15 with TRBJ2-7, with D possibly matching TRBD1 (6 bases). Germline CDR1 and CDR2: LNHNV and YYDKDF (reference sequence). V lost 0 bases, J lost 1 base, and 13 bases lay in between. The CDR3 sequence is 16 residues long.